Below, one T cell receptor (beta chain) is given with its context. The data belong to a study of shared clonotypes between healthy human individuals. Methods used by the authors: Owing to the provision of junction-only sequences devoid of quality scores by immunoSEQ, filtering differed. The table came from immunoSEQ multiplex PCR; TCRdb's copy has only in-frame clones and leaves some out. D and trimming were read from the DNA, whereas the V and J calls and clone size are those reported in that table. The sample consists of around 700,000 clones, more than 70% of them appearing once. The CDR3 runs 13 residues. Per germline, CDR1 SGHTA and CDR2 FQGTGA. After removal of 8 bases from V and 2 bases from J, the junction contained 3 bases not matched to a gene.

This receptor was taken from a woman aged 30 to 39 in good health. Sequencing was carried out using memory CD4+ T cells sorted from blood. Subset of the sample: CD45RA-negative fraction. The chain joins TRBV7-3 to TRBJ2-3; TRBD1 agrees at 8 bases. The CDR3 DNA sequence: TGTGCCAGCGGGACAGGAAACACAGATACGCAGTATTTT. This sequence encodes CASGTGNTDTQYF. Full variable domain (remainder filled in from reference TRBV7-3 and TRBJ2-3): GAGVSQTPSNKVTEKGKYVELRCDPISGHTALYWYRQSLGQGPEFLIYFQGTGAADDSGLPNDRFFAVRPEGSVSTLKIQRTERGDSAVYLCASGTGNTDTQYFGPGTRLTVL.